Each of the 27 T cell receptor beta chains below was sequenced from the same sample in a study of T cells after yellow fever vaccination. TCRdb redid the calling of the 5' RACE reads with MiXCR, one entry per CDR3 protein. The top ten clones hold more than 20% of a sample with roughly 330,000 distinct CDR3 sequences, about 4% of them seen once. Sequencing was performed on PBMCs, taken 5 days after the yellow fever booster vaccination. Receptors originate from a man between 18 and 35 years old who received the YFV17D yellow fever vaccine.

In this sample, this clonotype turned up a few times. The V gene is TRBV4-3, the J gene TRBJ2-5; D gene unclear. Germline CDR1 is LGHNA and CDR2 is YSLEER. CDR3 size: 15 residues. Deletions cut 3 bases from V and 5 bases from J, with 16 bases between. CDR3 sequence: CASSQTIGVWETQYF. The CDR3 DNA reads as TGCGCCAGCAGCCAGACAATTGGGGTCTGGGAGACCCAGTACTTC.

The chain is built from TRBV11-3 and TRBJ2-2, with TRBD1 matching 10 bases. The V gene's germline CDR1 is SGHNT and CDR2 YENEEA. Unmatched junction bases numbered 3, after V lost 5 bases and J lost 6 bases. This CDR3 region has 14 residues. The CDR3 here is CASSQGQGAGELFF. CDR3 in DNA: TGTGCCAGCAGCCAAGGACAGGGGGCCGGGGAGCTGTTTTTT.

This clonotype was picked up a small number of times. The chain is built from TRBV20-1 and TRBJ1-6; 11 bases are a match to TRBD1. Germline V gives CDR1 DFQATT, CDR2 SNEGSKA (reference sequence). The length of the CDR3 is 14 residues. With V trimmed by 3 bases and J by 14 bases, 9 bases remained unmatched. As DNA, the CDR3 is TGCAGTGCTAGGAGTGGGACAGGGGGAGGGGCCCTCCACTTT. The encoded protein is CSARSGTGGGALHF.

The chain joins TRBV12-3 or TRBV12-4 to TRBJ2-6; D gene uncertain. V gave up 5 bases and J gave up 2 bases, with 10 bases separating them. This CDR3 is built from 15 residues. CDR3 nucleotides: TGTGCCAGCAGTAAAGAGGTGGCTGGGGCCAACGTCCTGACTTTC. It yields the protein CASSKEVAGANVLTF.

This clonotype was recorded at least ten times. CDR3 nucleotides: TGTGCCAGCAGCTTAATCGACCGCGGGCGGCCCCAAGAGACCCAGTACTTC. This translates into CASSLIDRGRPQETQYF. The V call is TRBV7-2, the J call TRBJ2-5, with a possible D match to TRBD2 (5 bases). The V gene lost 2 bases and the J gene lost 1 base, with 17 bases spanning the gap. CDR1 and CDR2 (germline): SGHTA, FQGNSA. CDR3 size: 17 residues.

This clonotype was seen ten or more times. This rearrangement joins TRBV5-1 to TRBJ2-1; 7 nucleotides line up with TRBD2. The CDR3 has 12 residues. CDR1 is SGHRS and CDR2 is YFSETQ in the germline V gene. With 0 bases clipped from V and 10 bases from J, the junction kept 1 base outside the gene matches. CDR3 in amino acids: CASSLVSGEQFF. The DNA for the CDR3 is TGCGCCAGCAGCTTGGTTAGCGGGGAGCAGTTCTTC.

This chain connects TRBV6-6 to TRBJ2-2; D is uncertain. V was clipped by 2 bases and J by 7 bases, with 5 bases between them. This CDR3 is built from 12 residues. Germline V gene lookup returns CDR1 MNHNY and CDR2 SVGAGI (reference sequence). In nucleotides, the CDR3 is TGTGCCAGCAGTTACGAATTCGGGGAGCTGTTTTTT. Its translation: CASSYEFGELFF.

This clonotype was detected many times. The chain's CDR3 is CASSLGQPWDEQYF. The CDR3, as DNA: TGCGCCAGCAGCCTGGGACAGCCGTGGGACGAGCAGTACTTC. This chain connects TRBV5-1 to TRBJ2-7; 7 nucleotides align to TRBD1. There are 14 residues in the CDR3. Looked up from germline, CDR1 is SGHRS and CDR2 is YFSETQ. Trimming took 4 bases from V and 5 from J; bases not matched to a gene: 9.

The chain joins TRBV4-3 to TRBJ2-1; 8 bases map to TRBD2. Losses at the gene ends were 2 bases for V and 4 bases for J; bases not matched to a gene: 4. This CDR3 spans 15 amino acids. The germline V gene has CDR1 LGHNA and CDR2 YSLEER. CDR3 DNA: TGCGCCAGCAGCCAAAGACTAGCGAATTACAATGAGCAGTTCTTC. Its translation is CASSQRLANYNEQFF.

This chain joins TRBV6-5 and TRBJ1-1, with TRBD1 as a possible D gene (5 bases). CDR3 length: 15 amino acids. V was clipped by 5 bases and J by 4 bases, with 17 bases between them. The germline V gene has CDR1 MNHEY and CDR2 SVGAGI. This CDR3 is CASSNPGTAGTEAFF. As DNA, the CDR3 is TGTGCCAGCAGTAACCCCGGGACGGCTGGCACTGAAGCTTTCTTT.

This clonotype has ten or more counts. The chain carries TRBV7-2 and TRBJ2-1; 12 positions agree with TRBD2. The CDR3 contains 15 residues. The germline CDR1 and CDR2 sequences are SGHTA and FQGNSA. J was trimmed by 6 bases and V by 4 bases; bases with no gene match: 4. The chain's CDR3 is CASSWTSGVSNEQFF. The CDR3 DNA reads as TGTGCCAGCAGCTGGACTAGCGGGGTGTCCAATGAGCAGTTCTTC.

The V and J genes are TRBV11-2 and TRBJ2-7; 8 bases are a match to TRBD1. V lost 5 bases and J lost 7; bases outside the gene matches: 7. Germline CDR1 and CDR2: SGHAT and FQNNGV. CDR3 length equals 13 residues. The CDR3 bases are TGTGCCAGCAGCCCAAACCGGGACAGGGAGCAGTACGTC. This encodes CASSPNRDREQYV.

This chain joins TRBV5-1 and TRBJ2-1; 12 bases are a match to TRBD2. CDR1 is SGHRS and CDR2 is YFSETQ in the germline V gene. The CDR3 extends over 16 amino acids. The J segment lost 8 bases and the V segment lost 4 bases, leaving 10 bases of the junction unmatched. This chain's CDR3 is CASSRGASGGAHEQFF. The CDR3, as DNA: TGCGCCAGCAGCAGGGGAGCTAGCGGGGGGGCCCATGAGCAGTTCTTC.

This clonotype was detected many times. CDR3 sequence (DNA): TGTGCCAGCAGGCGCGATCTTGAGAACAACGAGCAGTACTTC. It translates to CASRRDLENNEQYF. The chain is built from TRBV7-6 and TRBJ2-7; no definite D call. The CDR3 runs to 14 residues. Germline lookup yields CDR1 SGHVS and CDR2 FNYEAQ. V was pared by 6 bases and J by 5 bases, with 17 bases between.

The gene calls are TRBV29-1 and TRBJ2-5; a weak D match, TRBD2 (6 bases). The V end lost 4 bases, the J end lost 0 bases, and 18 bases lay between the germline ends. Germline V CDR1 and CDR2: SQVTM, ANQGSEA. The CDR3 is 16 residues long. This chain's CDR3 is CSVGGRRGEYQETQYF. CDR3 coding DNA: TGCAGCGTTGGTGGGCGGCGGGGAGAGTACCAAGAGACCCAGTACTTC.

The V gene is TRBV7-2, the J gene TRBJ2-5, with 7 bases lining up with TRBD2. Germline values: CDR1 SGHTA, CDR2 FQGNSA. The V gene end was trimmed by 6 bases and the J gene end by 2 bases; junction bases not matched to a gene: 9. The CDR3 contains 15 residues. The CDR3 reads CASSPGGGVQETQYF. In DNA, the CDR3 is TGTGCCAGCAGTCCCGGGGGAGGGGTACAAGAGACCCAGTACTTC.

This clonotype was seen only a few times. The rearrangement links TRBV7-9 to TRBJ2-3; D is uncertain. The CDR3 is 10 amino acids. Germline CDR1 SEHNR, CDR2 FQNEAQ (reference sequence). The CDR3 nucleotides read TGTGTTACGCTGGGCATTACGCAGTATTTT. It encodes CVTLGITQYF.

The gene calls are TRBV4-1 and TRBJ2-1; the match to TRBD2 covers 8 bases. This CDR3 contains 16 residues. Germline V lookup: CDR1 MGHRA, CDR2 YSYEKL. J gave up 4 bases and V 0 bases, and 5 bases lay outside the gene matches. Here the CDR3 DNA reads TGCGCCAGCAGCCAAGAATCGAGCGGGGGTTACAATGAGCAGTTCTTC. Protein: CASSQESSGGYNEQFF.

The rearrangement joins TRBV11-2 to TRBJ2-7; 7 nucleotides line up with TRBD2. CDR1 and CDR2 (germline): SGHAT, FQNNGV. There are 15 residues in the CDR3. V was pared by 5 bases and J by 5 bases, with 12 bases of the junction left unmatched. CDR3 residues: CASSLRTSFNNEQYF. CDR3 DNA sequence: TGTGCCAGCAGCCTCCGGACTAGTTTTAACAACGAGCAGTACTTC.

The rearrangement links TRBV19 to TRBJ2-5, with D possibly TRBD1 on 6 matching bases. V lost 0 bases and J lost 0, with 11 bases in between. Germline loops: CDR1 LNHDA, CDR2 SQIVND (reference sequence). The CDR3 runs to 16 residues. Here the CDR3 DNA reads TGTGCCAGTAGTATAGATCTAACAGGGAACCAAGAGACCCAGTACTTC. This translates into CASSIDLTGNQETQYF.

V is TRBV20-1 and J is TRBJ2-1, with 9 bases identical to TRBD2. The CDR3 has 16 amino acids. Germline CDR1 and CDR2: DFQATT and SNEGSKA (reference sequence). The junction had 10 bases not matched to a gene; V was cut back by 1 base and J by 6 bases. CDR3 residues: CSARGVAGGYFNEQFF. CDR3 nucleotide sequence: TGCAGTGCTAGAGGAGTCGCGGGGGGGTACTTCAATGAGCAGTTCTTC.

There are many counts of this clonotype. V gene TRBV7-9 combines with J gene TRBJ1-2; 8 bases fit TRBD1. The germline gives CDR1 SEHNR, CDR2 FQNEAQ (reference sequence). The J segment lost 0 bases and the V segment lost 5 bases, leaving 5 bases of the junction unmatched. CDR3 length: 15 amino acids. The CDR3 region has the DNA TGTGCCAGCAGCGCCGGACAGGGAGCTAACTATGGCTACACCTTC. It specifies CASSAGQGANYGYTF.

This sequence joins TRBV18 and TRBJ2-7; 7 bases match TRBD2. CDR1 KGHSH and CDR2 LQKENI come from the germline V gene. The CDR3 contains 14 residues. The V segment lost 3 bases and the J segment 2 bases; nucleotides outside the gene matches: 4. Here the CDR3 reads CASSPLRGAYEQYV. The CDR3 DNA follows: TGTGCCAGCTCACCCCTACGGGGGGCCTACGAGCAGTACGTC.

This clonotype was picked up many times. The genes are TRBV7-2 and TRBJ2-5, with 9 bases aligning to TRBD2. The CDR3 has 14 amino acids. V shed 8 bases and J 2 bases; nucleotides not matched to a gene: 6. CDR1 is SGHTA and CDR2 is FQGNSA in the germline V gene. As DNA, the CDR3 is TGTGCCAGCGGTCCAGCGGGGGGACAAGAGACCCAGTACTTC. The encoded protein is CASGPAGGQETQYF.

The CDR3 here is CASSFSHGYEQYV. The CDR3 coding sequence is TGTGCCAGTAGTTTTTCGCACGGCTACGAGCAGTACGTC. V and J are TRBV19 and TRBJ2-7, with no clear D. CDR3 size: 13 residues. V lost 5 bases and J 3 bases, leaving 11 bases between the germline ends. The V gene's germline CDR1 is LNHDA and CDR2 SQIVND (reference sequence).

This clonotype appeared many times. V is TRBV29-1 and J is TRBJ2-7; 11 bases line up with TRBD1. The CDR3 spans 13 residues. V was pared by 7 bases and J by 6 bases, with 8 bases of the junction left unmatched. The germline CDR1 and CDR2 sequences are SQVTM and ANQGSEA. The CDR3 spells CSASLGTGGEQYF. As DNA, the CDR3 is TGCAGCGCCTCCCTTGGGACAGGGGGCGAGCAGTACTTC.

Regarding this clonotype: One end of the junction fails to match germline, which may point to a read error. The chain couples TRBV4-3 to TRBJ2-3; 9 bases map to TRBD2. Germline V gives CDR1 LGHNA, CDR2 YSLEER. This CDR3 is built from 15 residues. The CDR3 sequence: CTSSQGHAGGDTQYF. CDR3 nucleotide sequence: TGCACCAGCAGCCAAGGCCATGCGGGGGGGGATACGCAGTATTTT.